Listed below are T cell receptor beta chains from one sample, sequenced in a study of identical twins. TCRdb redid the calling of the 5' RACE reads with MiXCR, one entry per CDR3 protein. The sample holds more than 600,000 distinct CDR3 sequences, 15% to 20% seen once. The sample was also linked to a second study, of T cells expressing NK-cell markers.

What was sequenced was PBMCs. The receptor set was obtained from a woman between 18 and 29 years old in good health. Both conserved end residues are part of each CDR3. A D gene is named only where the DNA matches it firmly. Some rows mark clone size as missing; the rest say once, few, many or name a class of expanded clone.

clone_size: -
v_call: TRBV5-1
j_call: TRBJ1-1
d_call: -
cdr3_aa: CASSPDGQPDTPAFF
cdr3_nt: TGCGCCAGCAGCCCCGACGGGCAACCCGACACTCCGGCTTTCTTT

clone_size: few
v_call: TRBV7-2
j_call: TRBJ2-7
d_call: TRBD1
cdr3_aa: CASSVIQGAPYEQYF
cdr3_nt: TGTGCCAGCAGCGTAATACAGGGGGCCCCCTACGAGCAGTACTTC

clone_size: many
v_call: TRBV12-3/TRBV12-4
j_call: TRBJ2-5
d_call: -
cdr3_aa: CASSLLAFGETQYF
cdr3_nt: TGTGCCAGCAGTCTCTTAGCCTTCGGGGAGACCCAGTACTTC

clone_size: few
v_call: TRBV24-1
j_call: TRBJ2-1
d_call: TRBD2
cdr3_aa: CATSVGGRSSEQFF
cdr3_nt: TGTGCCACCAGTGTCGGCGGGAGATCCAGTGAGCAGTTCTTC

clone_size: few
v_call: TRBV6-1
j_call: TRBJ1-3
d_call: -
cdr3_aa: CASSAGGGGNTIYF
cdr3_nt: TGTGCCAGCAGTGCCGGCGGGGGCGGAAACACCATATATTTT

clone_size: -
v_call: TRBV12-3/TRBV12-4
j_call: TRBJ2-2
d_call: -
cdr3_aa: CATSPEGPTGELFF
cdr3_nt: TGTGCCACCAGTCCCGAGGGACCCACCGGGGAGCTGTTTTTT

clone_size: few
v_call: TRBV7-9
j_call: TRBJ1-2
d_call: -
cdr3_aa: CASSLEVGYGYTF
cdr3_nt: TGTGCCAGCAGCTTAGAAGTGGGCTATGGCTACACCTTC

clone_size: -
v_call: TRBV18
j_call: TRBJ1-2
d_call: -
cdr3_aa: CASSPLRQGDGYTF
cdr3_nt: TGTGCCAGCTCACCACTTCGGCAGGGAGATGGCTACACCTTC

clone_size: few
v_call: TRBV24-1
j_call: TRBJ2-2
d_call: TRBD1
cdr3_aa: CATSEAPGQGTTGELFF
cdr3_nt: TGTGCCACCAGTGAGGCGCCGGGACAGGGGACCACCGGGGAGCTGTTTTTT

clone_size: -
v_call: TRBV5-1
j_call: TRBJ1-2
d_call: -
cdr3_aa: CASSLGSGGWRGYTF
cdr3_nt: TGCGCCAGCAGCTTGGGATCGGGGGGCTGGAGAGGCTACACCTTC

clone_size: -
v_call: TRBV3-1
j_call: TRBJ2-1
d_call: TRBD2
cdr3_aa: CASSQDDGGGMAKFF
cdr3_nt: TGTGCCAGCAGCCAAGATGACGGCGGGGGGATGGCAAAGTTCTTC

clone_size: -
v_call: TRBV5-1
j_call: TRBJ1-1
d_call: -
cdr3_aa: CASSEPNTEAFF
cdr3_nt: TGCGCCAGCAGCGAACCGAACACTGAAGCTTTCTTT

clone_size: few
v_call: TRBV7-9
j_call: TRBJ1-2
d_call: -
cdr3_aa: CASSLALSEQGYTF
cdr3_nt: TGTGCCAGCAGCTTAGCGTTGAGTGAGCAAGGCTACACCTTC

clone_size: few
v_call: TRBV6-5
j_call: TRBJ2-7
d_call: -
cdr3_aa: CASTEVGEQYF
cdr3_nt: TGTGCCAGCACTGAGGTGGGAGAGCAGTACTTC

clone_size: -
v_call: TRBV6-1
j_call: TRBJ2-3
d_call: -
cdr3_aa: CASSEGGGGGTDTQYF
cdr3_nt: TGTGCCAGCAGTGAAGGAGGCGGAGGGGGGACAGATACGCAGTATTTT

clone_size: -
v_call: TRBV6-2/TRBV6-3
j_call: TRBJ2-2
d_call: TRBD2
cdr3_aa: CASSLLTSGSATGELFF
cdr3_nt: TGTGCCAGCAGCCTACTGACTAGCGGGAGTGCCACCGGGGAGCTGTTTTTT

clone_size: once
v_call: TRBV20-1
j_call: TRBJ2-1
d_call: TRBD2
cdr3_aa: CSFKTSGESSYNEQFF
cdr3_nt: TGCAGTTTTAAGACTAGCGGCGAAAGCTCCTACAATGAGCAGTTCTTC

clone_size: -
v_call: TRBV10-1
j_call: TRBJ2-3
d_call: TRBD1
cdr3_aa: CASSGLDRGTDTQYF
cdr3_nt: TGCGCCAGCAGTGGCTTAGACAGGGGAACAGATACGCAGTATTTT

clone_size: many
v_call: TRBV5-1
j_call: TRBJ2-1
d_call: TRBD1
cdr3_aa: CASSSTGERNEQFF
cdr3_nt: TGCGCCAGCAGCTCGACAGGGGAGCGCAATGAGCAGTTCTTC

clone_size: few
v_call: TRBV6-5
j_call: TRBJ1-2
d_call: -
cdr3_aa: CASTSRWGGYTF
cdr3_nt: TGTGCCAGCACTTCTCGATGGGGGGGCTACACCTTC

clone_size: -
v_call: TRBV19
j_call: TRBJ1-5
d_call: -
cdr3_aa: CASSLGGDNQPQHF
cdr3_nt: TGTGCCAGTAGTTTAGGTGGCGATAATCAGCCCCAGCATTTT

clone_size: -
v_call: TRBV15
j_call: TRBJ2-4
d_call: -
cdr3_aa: CATSRPLEGKNIQYF
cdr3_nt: TGTGCCACCAGCAGACCCCTAGAGGGCAAAAACATTCAGTACTTC

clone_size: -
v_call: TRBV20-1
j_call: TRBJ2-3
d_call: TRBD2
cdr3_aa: CSARETSGGFRDTQYF
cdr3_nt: TGCAGTGCTAGAGAGACTAGCGGGGGGTTCAGAGATACGCAGTATTTT

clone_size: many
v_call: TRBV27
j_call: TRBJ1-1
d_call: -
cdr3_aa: CASSGSGPNTEAFF
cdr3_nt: TGTGCCAGCAGTGGCTCCGGACCGAACACTGAAGCTTTCTTT

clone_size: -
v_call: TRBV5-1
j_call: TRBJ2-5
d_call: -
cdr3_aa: CASSLEPLETQYF
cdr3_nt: TGCGCCAGCAGCTTGGAACCTCTAGAGACCCAGTACTTC

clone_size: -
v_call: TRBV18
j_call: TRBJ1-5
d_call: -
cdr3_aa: CASSPSGRDQPQHF
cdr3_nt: TGTGCCAGCTCACCATCAGGACGGGATCAGCCCCAGCATTTT